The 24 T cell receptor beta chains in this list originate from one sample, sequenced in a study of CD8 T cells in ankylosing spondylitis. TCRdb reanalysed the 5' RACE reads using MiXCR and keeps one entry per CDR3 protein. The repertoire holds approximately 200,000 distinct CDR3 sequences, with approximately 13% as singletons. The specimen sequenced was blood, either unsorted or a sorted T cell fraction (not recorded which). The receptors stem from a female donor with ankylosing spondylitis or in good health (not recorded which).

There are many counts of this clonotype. Written as DNA, the CDR3 is TGTGCCACCAGTGACCGCACCCCACTAGCGGGAGAGTCGGAGACCCAGTACTTC. This gives the protein CATSDRTPLAGESETQYF. This chain links TRBV24-1 with TRBJ2-5; 11 nucleotides align to TRBD2. V was clipped by 4 bases and J by 5 bases; unmatched bases: 14. Germline CDR1 is KGHDR and CDR2 is SFDVKD. The CDR3 length is 18 residues.

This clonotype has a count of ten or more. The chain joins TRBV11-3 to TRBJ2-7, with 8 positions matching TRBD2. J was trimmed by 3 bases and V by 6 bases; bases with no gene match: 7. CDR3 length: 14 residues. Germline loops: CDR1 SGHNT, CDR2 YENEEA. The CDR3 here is CASSMTSVDYEQYF. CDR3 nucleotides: TGTGCCAGCAGTATGACTAGCGTAGACTACGAGCAGTACTTC.

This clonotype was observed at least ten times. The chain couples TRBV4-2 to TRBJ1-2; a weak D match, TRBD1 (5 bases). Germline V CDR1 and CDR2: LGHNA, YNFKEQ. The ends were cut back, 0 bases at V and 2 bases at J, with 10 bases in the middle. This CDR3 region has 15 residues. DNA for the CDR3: TGTGCCAGCAGCCAAGATCTCGAGGGGAACTATGGCTACACCTTC. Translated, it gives CASSQDLEGNYGYTF.

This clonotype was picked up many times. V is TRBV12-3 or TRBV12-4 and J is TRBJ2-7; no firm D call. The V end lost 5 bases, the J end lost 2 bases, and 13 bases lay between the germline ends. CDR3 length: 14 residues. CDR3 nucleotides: TGTGCCAGCAGTGAGAGTCTCCTCACCTACGAGCAGTACTTC. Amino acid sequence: CASSESLLTYEQYF.

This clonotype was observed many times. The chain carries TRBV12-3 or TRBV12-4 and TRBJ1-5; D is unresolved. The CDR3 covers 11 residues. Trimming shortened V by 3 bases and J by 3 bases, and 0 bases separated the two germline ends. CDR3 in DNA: TGTGCCAGCAGTTTCAATCAGCCCCAGCATTTT. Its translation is CASSFNQPQHF.

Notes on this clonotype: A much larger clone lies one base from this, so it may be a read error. CDR3 residues: CSAVGGDEQYF. CDR3 coding DNA: TGCAGTGCAGTCGGGGGGGACGAGCAGTACTTC. The gene calls are TRBV20-1 and TRBJ2-7; 8 nucleotides agree with TRBD2. Germline-derived CDR1 and CDR2 are DFQATT and SNEGSKA (reference sequence). CDR3 length equals 11 residues. V was clipped by 6 bases and J by 5 bases; unmatched bases: 3.

The CDR3 coding sequence is TGCGCCAGCAGCCAAGCCTACGAAGTGAGCGGACGTAACACCGGGGAGCTGTTTTTT. Encoded protein: CASSQAYEVSGRNTGELFF. V and J are TRBV4-3 and TRBJ2-2; D is possibly TRBD2 (5 bases). This CDR3 spans 19 amino acids. CDR1 and CDR2 from the germline V gene are LGHNA and YSLEER. Trimming took 1 base from V and 2 from J, leaving 20 bases between them.

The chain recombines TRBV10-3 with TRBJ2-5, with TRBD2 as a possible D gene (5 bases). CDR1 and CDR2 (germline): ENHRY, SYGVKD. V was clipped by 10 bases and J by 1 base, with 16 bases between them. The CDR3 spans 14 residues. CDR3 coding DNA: TGTGCCACCAACCTCCGGAGGAGCCAAGAGACCCAGTACTTC. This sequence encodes CATNLRRSQETQYF.

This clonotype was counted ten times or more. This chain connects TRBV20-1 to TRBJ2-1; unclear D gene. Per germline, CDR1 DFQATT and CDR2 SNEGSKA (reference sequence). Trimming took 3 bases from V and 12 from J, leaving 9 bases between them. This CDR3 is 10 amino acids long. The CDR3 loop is CSARESLQFF. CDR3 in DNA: TGCAGTGCTAGGGAGAGCTTGCAGTTCTTC.

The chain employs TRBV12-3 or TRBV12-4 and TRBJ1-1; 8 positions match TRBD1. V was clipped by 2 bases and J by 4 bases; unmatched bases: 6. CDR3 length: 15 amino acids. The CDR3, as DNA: TGTGCCAGCAGTTTACCCCGGACAGGGATCACTGAAGCTTTCTTT. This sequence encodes CASSLPRTGITEAFF.

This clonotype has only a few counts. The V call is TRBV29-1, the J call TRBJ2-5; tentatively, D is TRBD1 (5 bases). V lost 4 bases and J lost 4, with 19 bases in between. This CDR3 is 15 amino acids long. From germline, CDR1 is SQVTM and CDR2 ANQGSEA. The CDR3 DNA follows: TGCAGCGTTGGAACTGGCAGGGATATTCGAGAGACCCAGTACTTC. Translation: CSVGTGRDIRETQYF.

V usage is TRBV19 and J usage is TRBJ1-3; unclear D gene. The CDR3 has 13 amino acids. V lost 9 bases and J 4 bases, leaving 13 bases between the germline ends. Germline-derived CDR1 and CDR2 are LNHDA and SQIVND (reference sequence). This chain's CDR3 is CASWELGGNTIYF. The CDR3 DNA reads TGTGCCAGCTGGGAGTTGGGGGGAAACACCATATATTTT.

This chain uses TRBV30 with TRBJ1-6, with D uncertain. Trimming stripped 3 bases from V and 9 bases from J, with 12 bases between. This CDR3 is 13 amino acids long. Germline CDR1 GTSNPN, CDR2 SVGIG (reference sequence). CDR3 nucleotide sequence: TGTGCCTGGAGGGACCGATTGAGTTCACCCCTCCACTTT. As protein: CAWRDRLSSPLHF.

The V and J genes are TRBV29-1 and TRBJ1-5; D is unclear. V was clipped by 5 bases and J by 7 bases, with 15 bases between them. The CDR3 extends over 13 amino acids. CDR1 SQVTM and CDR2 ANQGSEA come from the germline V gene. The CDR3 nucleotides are TGCAGCGTTACCCCCGGAGCGGGCCAGCCCCAGCATTTT. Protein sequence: CSVTPGAGQPQHF.

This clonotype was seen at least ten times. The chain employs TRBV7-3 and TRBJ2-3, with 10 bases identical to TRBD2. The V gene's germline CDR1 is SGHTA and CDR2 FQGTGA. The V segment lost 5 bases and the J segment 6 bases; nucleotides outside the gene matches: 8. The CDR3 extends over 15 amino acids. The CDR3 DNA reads TGTGCCAGCAGCACCATAGCGGGAGGTGGCGATACGCAGTATTTT. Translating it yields CASSTIAGGGDTQYF.

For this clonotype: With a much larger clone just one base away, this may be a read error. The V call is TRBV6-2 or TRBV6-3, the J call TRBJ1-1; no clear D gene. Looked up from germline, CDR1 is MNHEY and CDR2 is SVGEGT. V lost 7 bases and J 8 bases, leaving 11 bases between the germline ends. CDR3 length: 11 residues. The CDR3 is CASITEFEAFF. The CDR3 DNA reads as TGTGCCAGCATTACTGAATTCGAAGCTTTCTTT.

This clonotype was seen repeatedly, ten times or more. This CDR3 reads CASTWSSGNTIYF. The CDR3 DNA is TGTGCCAGCACTTGGAGCTCTGGAAACACCATATATTTT. This chain links TRBV5-6 with TRBJ1-3; no clear D gene. V lost 6 bases and J lost 0, with 7 bases in between. Germline lookup yields CDR1 SGHDT and CDR2 YYEEEE. CDR3 length equals 13 residues.

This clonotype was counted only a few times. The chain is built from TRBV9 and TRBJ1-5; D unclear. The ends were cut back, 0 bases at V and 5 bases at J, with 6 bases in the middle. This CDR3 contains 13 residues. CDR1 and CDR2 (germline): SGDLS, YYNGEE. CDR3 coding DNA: TGTGCCAGCAGCGTAGTATCCCATCAGCCCCAGCATTTT. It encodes CASSVVSHQPQHF.

Written as DNA, the CDR3 is TGCAGTGCTAGACGGGGCGGCGGGAGCTCCTATAATTCACCCCTCCACTTT. This sequence encodes CSARRGGGSSYNSPLHF. This chain connects TRBV20-1 to TRBJ1-6; D may be TRBD1 (5 bases). Per germline, CDR1 DFQATT and CDR2 SNEGSKA (reference sequence). V was clipped by 2 bases and J by 0 bases, with 14 bases between them. This CDR3 comprises 17 residues.

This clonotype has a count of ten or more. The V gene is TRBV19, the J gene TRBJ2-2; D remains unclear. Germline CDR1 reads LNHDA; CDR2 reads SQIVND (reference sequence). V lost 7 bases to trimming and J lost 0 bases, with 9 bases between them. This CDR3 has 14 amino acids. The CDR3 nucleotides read TGTGCCAGTATCGACCGAACGAACACCGGGGAGCTGTTTTTT. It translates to CASIDRTNTGELFF.

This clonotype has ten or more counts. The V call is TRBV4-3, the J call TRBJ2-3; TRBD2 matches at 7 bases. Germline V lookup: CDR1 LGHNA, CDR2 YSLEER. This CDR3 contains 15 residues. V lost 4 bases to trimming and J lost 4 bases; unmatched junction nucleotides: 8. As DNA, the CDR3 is TGCGCCAGCAGCCGCGGGAGATCTACGGCAGATACGCAGTATTTT. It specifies CASSRGRSTADTQYF.

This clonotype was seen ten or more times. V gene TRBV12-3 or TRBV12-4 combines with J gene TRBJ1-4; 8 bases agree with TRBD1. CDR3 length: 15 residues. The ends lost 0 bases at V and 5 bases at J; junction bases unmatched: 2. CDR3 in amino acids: CASSLAQGGNEKLFF. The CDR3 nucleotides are TGTGCCAGCAGTTTAGCACAGGGGGGAAATGAAAAACTGTTTTTT.

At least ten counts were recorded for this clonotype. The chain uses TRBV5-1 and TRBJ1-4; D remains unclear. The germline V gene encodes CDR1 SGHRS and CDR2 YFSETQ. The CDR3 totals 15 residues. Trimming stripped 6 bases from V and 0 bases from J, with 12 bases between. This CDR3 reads CASKNSGSTNEKLFF. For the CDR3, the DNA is TGCGCCAGCAAAAACAGCGGATCAACTAATGAAAAACTGTTTTTT.

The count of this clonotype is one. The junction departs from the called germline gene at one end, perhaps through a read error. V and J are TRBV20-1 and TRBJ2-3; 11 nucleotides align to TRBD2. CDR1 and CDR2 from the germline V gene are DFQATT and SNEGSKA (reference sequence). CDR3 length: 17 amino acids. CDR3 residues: CCAILAGGHRRTDTQYF. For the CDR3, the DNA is TGCTGTGCTATTCTAGCGGGAGGCCACAGACGCACAGATACGCAGTATTTT.